The rows below give T cell receptor beta chains drawn from one sample of a study of T cells in Graves' hyperthyroidism and ophthalmopathy. TCRdb re-called the multiplex PCR reads with MiXCR, one entry per CDR3 protein. The sample has hundreds of thousands of distinct CDR3 sequences; about 15% are singletons. What was sequenced was blood. These receptor sequences come from a man between 18 and 35 years old with Graves' ophthalmopathy. The CDR3 runs from the conserved cysteine through the conserved F or W.

V gene,J gene,CDR3 protein
TRBV27,TRBJ2-7,CASSFSLAGGPPSYEQYF
TRBV18,TRBJ2-7,CASSPPGKYEQYF
TRBV12-3/TRBV12-4,TRBJ1-2,CASRGDRFYGYTF
TRBV7-9,TRBJ2-7,CASSWGGMRSYEQYF
TRBV12-3/TRBV12-4,TRBJ2-1,CASSDGSQGNEQFF
TRBV7-9,TRBJ2-1,CASSGSSRGDRDEQFF
TRBV28,TRBJ1-6,CASSLGPFTSNSPLHF
TRBV5-1,TRBJ1-2,CASSPQGGAYGYTF
TRBV10-3,TRBJ2-1,CAISESGGSSYNEQFF
TRBV6-5,TRBJ2-6,CASSYAGQGTSGANVLTF
TRBV6-5,TRBJ1-6,CASSYGEGPASPLHF
TRBV7-9,TRBJ2-5,CARSLRGRQGGLQETQYF
TRBV12-3/TRBV12-4,TRBJ2-7,CASSSPASPNFEQYF
TRBV10-1,TRBJ2-5,CASSARGQETQYF
TRBV7-8,TRBJ2-7,CASSLARQTGVSYEQYF
TRBV20-1,TRBJ2-1,CSARFQRGHNEQFF
TRBV4-1,TRBJ2-3,CASSTSGGSTDTQYF
TRBV3-1,TRBJ2-2,CASKWGGNTGELFF
TRBV5-6,TRBJ2-7,CASSLDGLYEQYF
TRBV9,TRBJ2-7,CATRGSGQSCEQYF
TRBV12-3/TRBV12-4,TRBJ2-1,CASTQYNEQFF
TRBV19,TRBJ2-7,CASSITMTGFHEQYF
TRBV6-1,TRBJ2-3,CASRPLGRAIIDTQYF
TRBV20-1,TRBJ2-3,CSAIPGLPDTQYF
TRBV28,TRBJ2-7,CASIPRVIGHVPRPYEQYF
TRBV30,TRBJ2-5,CAWGTGGTQYF
TRBV5-4,TRBJ2-5,CASSFSVGEPGVETQYF
TRBV20-1,TRBJ2-1,CSARDLARTGLAGFSSYNEQFF
TRBV19,TRBJ1-4,CASRDRYLEKLFF
TRBV20-1,TRBJ2-2,CSARPSGRRFGELFF
TRBV2,TRBJ2-3,CASRRDSSSKGTQYF
TRBV3-1,TRBJ1-2,CASSPPQSIYGYTF
TRBV12-3/TRBV12-4,TRBJ2-5,CASSPGLARGGETQYF
TRBV11-2,TRBJ1-2,CASSLSHVRSYGYTF
TRBV5-6,TRBJ2-2,CASSRPIRGLAGGAGELFF
TRBV6-1,TRBJ1-2,CASLGTAYGYTF
TRBV12-3/TRBV12-4,TRBJ2-1,CASSLGGLAGVYNEQFF
TRBV12-3/TRBV12-4,TRBJ2-7,CASSSQREGREEQYF
TRBV11-2,TRBJ2-3,CASSLVVLAGTTDTQYF
TRBV29-1,TRBJ1-1,CSGTRTEAFF
TRBV13,TRBJ2-3,CASSQRTGVSTDTQYF
TRBV6-1,TRBJ2-5,CASGETGDYGETQYF
TRBV20-1,TRBJ2-3,CSAPPQVDFTDTQYF
TRBV3-1,TRBJ2-1,CASSQDSSYNEQFF
TRBV30,TRBJ1-2,CAWATYSGAEGYTF
TRBV6-1,TRBJ1-6,CASSDPGTGRSRSPLHF
TRBV12-3/TRBV12-4,TRBJ1-2,CASSQTGGANYGYTF
TRBV6-1,TRBJ1-5,CASSVNLRTGQPQHF
TRBV18,TRBJ1-5,CASSREGQPNQPQHF
TRBV6-2/TRBV6-3,TRBJ1-1,CASRGHRAFF
TRBV20-1,TRBJ2-7,CSARGGSYEQYF
TRBV20-1,TRBJ1-2,CSARDMVGRHYGYTF
TRBV5-1,TRBJ1-2,CASSFSQEAGYTF